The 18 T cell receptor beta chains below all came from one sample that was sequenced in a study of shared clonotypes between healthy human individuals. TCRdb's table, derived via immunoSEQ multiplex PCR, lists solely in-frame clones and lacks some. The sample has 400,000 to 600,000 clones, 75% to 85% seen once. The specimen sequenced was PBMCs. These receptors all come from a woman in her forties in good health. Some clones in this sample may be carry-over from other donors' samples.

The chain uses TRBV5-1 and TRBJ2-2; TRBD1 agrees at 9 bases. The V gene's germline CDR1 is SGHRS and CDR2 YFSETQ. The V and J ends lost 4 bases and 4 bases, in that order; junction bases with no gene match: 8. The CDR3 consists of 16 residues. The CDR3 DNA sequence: TGCGCCAGCAGCACCAACAGGGGGCCGGGCACCGGGGAGCTGTTTTTT. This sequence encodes CASSTNRGPGTGELFF.

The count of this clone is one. The CDR3 nucleotides are TGTGCCAGCAGCTTTACCAGAGGGACAGGGGCAGGTGAAAAACTGTTTTTT. Encoded protein: CASSFTRGTGAGEKLFF. V is TRBV5-4 and J is TRBJ1-4; 10 bases fit TRBD1. The germline V gene has CDR1 SGHNT and CDR2 YYREEE (reference sequence). This CDR3 comprises 17 residues. The trim removed 2 bases at V and 7 bases at J, leaving 11 bases unmatched.

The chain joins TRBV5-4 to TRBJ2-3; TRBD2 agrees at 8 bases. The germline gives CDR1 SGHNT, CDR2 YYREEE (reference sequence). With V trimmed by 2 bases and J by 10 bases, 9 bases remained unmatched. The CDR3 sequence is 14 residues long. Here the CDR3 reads CASSFGTSYSAQYF. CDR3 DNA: TGTGCCAGCAGCTTCGGGACTAGTTACTCTGCGCAGTATTTT.

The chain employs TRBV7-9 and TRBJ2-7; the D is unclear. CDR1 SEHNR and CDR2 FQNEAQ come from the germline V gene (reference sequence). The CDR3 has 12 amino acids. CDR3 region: CGPLGPPYEQYF. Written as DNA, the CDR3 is TGTGGTCCTCTGGGCCCACCATACGAGCAGTACTTC.

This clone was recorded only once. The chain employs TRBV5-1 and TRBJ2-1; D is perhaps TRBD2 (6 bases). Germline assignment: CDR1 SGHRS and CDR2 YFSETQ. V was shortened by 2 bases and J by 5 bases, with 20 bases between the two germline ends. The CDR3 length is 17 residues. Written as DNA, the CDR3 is TGCGCCAGCAGCTTTCAGTTGGGGGGAGGCATAAACAATGAGCAGTTCTTC. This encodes CASSFQLGGGINNEQFF.

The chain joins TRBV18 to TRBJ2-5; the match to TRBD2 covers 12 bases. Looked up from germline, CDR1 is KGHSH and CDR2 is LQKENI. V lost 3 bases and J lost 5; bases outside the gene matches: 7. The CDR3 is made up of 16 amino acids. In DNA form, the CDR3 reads TGTGCCAGCTCACCCCGACTAGCGGGAGAGAGGGAGACCCAGTACTTC. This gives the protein CASSPRLAGERETQYF.

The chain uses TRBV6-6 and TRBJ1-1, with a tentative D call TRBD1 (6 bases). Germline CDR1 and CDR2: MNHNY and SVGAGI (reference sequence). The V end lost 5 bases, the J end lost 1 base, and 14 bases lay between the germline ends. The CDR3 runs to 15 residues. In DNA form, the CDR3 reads TGTGCCAGCAGTCGGGTTGAGGGGGGGAACACTGAAGCTTTCTTT. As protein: CASSRVEGGNTEAFF.

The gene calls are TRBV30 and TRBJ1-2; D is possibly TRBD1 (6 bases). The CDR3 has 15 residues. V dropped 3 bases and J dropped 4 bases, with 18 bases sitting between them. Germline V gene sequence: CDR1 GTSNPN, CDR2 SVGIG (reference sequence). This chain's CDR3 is CAWRPSNRAFYGYTF. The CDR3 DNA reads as TGTGCCTGGAGGCCCTCTAACAGGGCCTTCTATGGCTACACCTTC. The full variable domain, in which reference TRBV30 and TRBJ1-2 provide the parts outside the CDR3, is SQTIHQWPATLVQPVGSPLSLECTVEGTSNPNLYWYRQAAGRGLQLLFYSVGIGQISSEVPQNLSASRPQDRQFILSSKKLLLSDSGFYLCAWRPSNRAFYGYTFGSGTRLTVV.

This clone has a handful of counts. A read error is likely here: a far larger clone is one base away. The CDR3 DNA sequence: TGTGCCAGCAGTTCGGATCAGCCCCAGCATTTT. It translates to CASSSDQPQHF. V is TRBV28 and J is TRBJ1-5; D uncertain. Between the trimmed V and J ends, which lost 4 bases and 5 bases, there was a span of 3 bases. Germline values: CDR1 MDHEN, CDR2 SYDVKM. The CDR3 totals 11 residues. Using reference TRBV28 and TRBJ1-5 for the parts outside the CDR3, the full variable domain is DVKVTQSSRYLVKRTGEKVFLECVQDMDHENMFWYRQDPGLGLRLIYFSYDVKMKEKGDIPEGYSVSREKKERFSLILESASTNQTSMYLCASSSDQPQHFGDGTRLSIL.

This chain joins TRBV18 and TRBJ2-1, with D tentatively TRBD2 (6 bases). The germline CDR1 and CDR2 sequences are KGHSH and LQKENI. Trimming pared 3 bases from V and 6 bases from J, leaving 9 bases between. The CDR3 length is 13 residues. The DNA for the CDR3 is TGTGCCAGCTCACCGACTAGATCCAATGAGCAGTTCTTC. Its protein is CASSPTRSNEQFF.

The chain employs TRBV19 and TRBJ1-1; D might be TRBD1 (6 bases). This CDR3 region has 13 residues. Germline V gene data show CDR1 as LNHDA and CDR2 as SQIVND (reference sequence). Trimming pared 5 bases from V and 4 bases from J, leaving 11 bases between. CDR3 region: CASSVNRATEAFF. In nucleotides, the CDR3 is TGTGCCAGTAGTGTCAACAGGGCCACTGAAGCTTTCTTT.

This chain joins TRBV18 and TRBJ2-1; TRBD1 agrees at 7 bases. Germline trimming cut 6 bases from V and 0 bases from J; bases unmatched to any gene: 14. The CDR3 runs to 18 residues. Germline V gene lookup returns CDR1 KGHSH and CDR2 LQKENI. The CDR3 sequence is CASSPNFGGQSSYNEQFF. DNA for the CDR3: TGTGCCAGCTCCCCCAATTTTGGGGGACAGAGCTCCTACAATGAGCAGTTCTTC. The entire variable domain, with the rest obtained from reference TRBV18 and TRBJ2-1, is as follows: NAGVMQNPRHLVRRRGQEARLRCSPMKGHSHVYWYRQLPEEGLKFMVYLQKENIIDESGMPKERFSAEFPKEGPSILRIQQVVRGDSAAYFCASSPNFGGQSSYNEQFFGPGTRLTVL.

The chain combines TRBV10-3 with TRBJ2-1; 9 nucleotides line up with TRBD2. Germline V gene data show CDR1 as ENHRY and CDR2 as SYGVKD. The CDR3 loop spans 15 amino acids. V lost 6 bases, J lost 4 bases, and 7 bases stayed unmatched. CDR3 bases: TGTGCCATCAGACAGACTAGCGGAACTTACAATGAGCAGTTCTTC. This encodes CAIRQTSGTYNEQFF.

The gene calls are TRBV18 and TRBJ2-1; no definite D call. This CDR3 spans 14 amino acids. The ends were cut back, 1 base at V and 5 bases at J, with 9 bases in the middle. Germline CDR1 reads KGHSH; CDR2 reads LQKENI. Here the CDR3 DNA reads TGTGCCAGCTCACCACAACCCCGGGACAATGAGCAGTTCTTC. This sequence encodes CASSPQPRDNEQFF.

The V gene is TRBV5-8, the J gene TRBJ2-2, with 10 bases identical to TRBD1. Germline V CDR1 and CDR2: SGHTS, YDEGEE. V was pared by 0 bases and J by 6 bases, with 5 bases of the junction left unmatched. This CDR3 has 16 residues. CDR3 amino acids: CASSLDGQGEAGELFF. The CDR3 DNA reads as TGTGCCAGCAGCTTGGATGGACAGGGGGAAGCCGGGGAGCTGTTTTTT.

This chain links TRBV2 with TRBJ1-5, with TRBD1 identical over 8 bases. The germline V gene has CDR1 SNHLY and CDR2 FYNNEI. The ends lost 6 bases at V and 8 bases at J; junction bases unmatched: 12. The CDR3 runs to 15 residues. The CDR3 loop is CASRRNGQGQEPQHF. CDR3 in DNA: TGTGCCAGCAGACGCAACGGACAGGGACAGGAGCCCCAGCATTTT.

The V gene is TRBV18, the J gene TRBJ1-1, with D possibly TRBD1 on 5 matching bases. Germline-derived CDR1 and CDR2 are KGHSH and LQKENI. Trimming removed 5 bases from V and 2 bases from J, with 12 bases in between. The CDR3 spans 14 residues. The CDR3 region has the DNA TGTGCCAGCTCATTTCAAGACAGTAACACTGAAGCTTTCTTT. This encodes CASSFQDSNTEAFF.

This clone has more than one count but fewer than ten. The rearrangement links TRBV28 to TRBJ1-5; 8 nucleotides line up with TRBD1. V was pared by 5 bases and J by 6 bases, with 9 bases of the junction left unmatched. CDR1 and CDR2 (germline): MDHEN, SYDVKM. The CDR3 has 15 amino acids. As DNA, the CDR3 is TGTGCCAGCAGTAAGCGGACAGGGCAATTTCAGCCCCAGCATTTT. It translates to CASSKRTGQFQPQHF.